The rows below give T cell receptor gamma chains drawn from one sample of a study of Vδ1+ human thymocytes. TCRdb repeated clone calling on the multiplex PCR reads with CATT. Altogether 20,000 to 25,000 gamma-chain clones are present, about an eighth being singletons, with the ten largest covering 1.9%. Specimen: Vdelta1+ gamma-delta thymocytes from the thymus. The receptors stem from a child less than two years old who had congenital heart surgery. The CDR3 runs from the conserved cysteine through the conserved F or W. Fields, in order: J gene, clone size, V gene, CDR3 protein, CDR3 DNA. Size values are once, few and many counts, or a class for expanded clones, and some rows have none.

>TRGJ1/TRGJ2|few|TRGV2
CATWDGSIYYKKLF
TGTGCCACCTGGGACGGGTCAATTTATTATAAGAAACTCTTT
>TRGJ1/TRGJ2|few|TRGV8
CATWTDYYKKLF
TGTGCCACCTGGACAGATTATTATAAGAAACTCTTT
>TRGJP2|.|TRGV2
CATWDGWIKTF
TGTGCCACCTGGGACGGTTGGATCAAGACGTTT
>TRGJ1/TRGJ2|.|TRGV4
CATWNHPDYYKKLF
TGTGCCACCTGGAATCATCCGGATTATTATAAGAAACTCTTT
>TRGJP2|few|TRGV4
CATWVSSDWIKTF
TGTGCCACCTGGGTGAGTAGTGATTGGATCAAGACGTTT
>TRGJP1|few|TRGV8
CATWDKATGWFKIF
TGTGCCACCTGGGATAAAGCCACTGGTTGGTTCAAGATATTT
>TRGJ1/TRGJ2|.|TRGV3
CATWRASNYYKKLF
TGTGCCACCTGGCGCGCATCGAATTATTATAAGAAACTCTTT
>TRGJ1/TRGJ2|.|TRGV4
CATWNAENYYKKLF
TGTGCCACCTGGAATGCAGAGAATTATTATAAGAAACTCTTT
>TRGJ1/TRGJ2|few|TRGV5
CATWDRRVLEKLF
TGTGCCACCTGGGACAGGCGGGTTTTAGAGAAACTCTTT
>TRGJ1/TRGJ2|.|TRGV9
CALWDFGGKLF
TGTGCCTTGTGGGACTTTGGGGGGAAACTCTTT
>TRGJ1/TRGJ2|.|TRGV8
CATPLLNYYKKLF
TGTGCCACCCCGCTCCTGAATTATTATAAGAAACTCTTT
>TRGJP1|.|TRGV8
CATWDEGGTGWFKIF
TGTGCCACCTGGGATGAGGGAGGCACTGGTTGGTTCAAGATATTT
>TRGJ1/TRGJ2|few|TRGV9
CALWETKITYYKKLF
TGTGCCTTGTGGGAGACGAAAATAACTTATTATAAGAAACTCTTT
>TRGJP1|few|TRGV3
CATWYGTGWFEIF
TGTGCCACCTGGTATGGCACTGGTTGGTTCGAGATATTT
>TRGJP2|.|TRGV2
CATWNRSSDWIKTF
TGTGCCACCTGGAATCGAAGTAGTGATTGGATCAAGACGTTT
>TRGJ1/TRGJ2|.|TRGV4
CATPDYKKLF
TGTGCCACTCCCGATTATAAGAAACTCTTT
>TRGJ1/TRGJ2|.|TRGV4
CATWNILPANYYKKLF
TGTGCCACCTGGAATATTCTACCCGCTAATTATTATAAGAAACTCTTT
>TRGJ1/TRGJ2|few|TRGV9
CALWEVQSKKLF
TGTGCCTTGTGGGAGGTGCAAAGTAAGAAACTCTTT
>TRGJP2|.|TRGV2
CATWVRWIKTF
TGTGCCACCTGGGTTCGATGGATCAAGACGTTT
>TRGJ1/TRGJ2|.|TRGV4
CATWGDYYKKLF
TGTGCCACCTGGGGCGATTATTATAAGAAACTCTTT
>TRGJ1/TRGJ2|.|TRGV3
CATWDRPFWYKKLF
TGTGCCACCTGGGACAGGCCTTTTTGGTATAAGAAACTCTTT
>TRGJ1/TRGJ2|.|TRGV2
CATWDGTEKLF
TGTGCCACCTGGGACGGGACGGAGAAACTCTTT
>TRGJ1/TRGJ2|.|TRGV4
CATWDDTKLF
TGTGCCACCTGGGATGACACGAAACTCTTT
>TRGJ1/TRGJ2|few|TRGV9
CALWEVPGFYYKKLF
TGTGCCTTGTGGGAGGTGCCGGGATTTTATTATAAGAAACTCTTT
>TRGJ1/TRGJ2|medium-sized|TRGV9
CALWEPDYKKLF
TGTGCCTTGTGGGAACCCGACTATAAGAAACTCTTT
>TRGJ1/TRGJ2|medium-sized|TRGV3
CATWDYRSYKKLF
TGTGCCACCTGGGACTACAGGAGTTATAAGAAACTCTTT
>TRGJ1/TRGJ2|few|TRGV4
CATWDGYLLSYKKLF
TGTGCCACCTGGGATGGCTACCTTTTGAGTTATAAGAAACTCTTT